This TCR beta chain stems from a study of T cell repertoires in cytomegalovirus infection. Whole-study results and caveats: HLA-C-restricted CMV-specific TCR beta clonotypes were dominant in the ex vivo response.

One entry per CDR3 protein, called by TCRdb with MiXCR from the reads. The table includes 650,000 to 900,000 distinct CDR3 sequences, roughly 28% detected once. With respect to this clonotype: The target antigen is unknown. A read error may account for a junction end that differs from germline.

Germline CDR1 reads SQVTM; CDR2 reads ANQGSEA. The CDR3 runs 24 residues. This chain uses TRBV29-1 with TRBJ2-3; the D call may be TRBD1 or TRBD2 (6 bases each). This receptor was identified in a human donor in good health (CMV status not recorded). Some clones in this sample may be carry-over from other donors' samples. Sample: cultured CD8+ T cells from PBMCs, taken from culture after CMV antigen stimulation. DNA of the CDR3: TGCAGCATTGAAGATCGCGTGTCCCGCGGACCCCCGGTAGCGAGGGGGACTCCTCTAGATACGCAGTATTTT. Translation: CSIEDRVSRGPPVARGTPLDTQYF.